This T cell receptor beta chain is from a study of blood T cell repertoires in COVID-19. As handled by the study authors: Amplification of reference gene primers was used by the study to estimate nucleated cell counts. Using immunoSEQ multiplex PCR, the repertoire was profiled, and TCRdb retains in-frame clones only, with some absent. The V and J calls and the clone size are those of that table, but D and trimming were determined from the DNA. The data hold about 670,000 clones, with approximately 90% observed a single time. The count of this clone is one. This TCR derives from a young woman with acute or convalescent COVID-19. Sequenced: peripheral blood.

The CDR3 region has the DNA TGTGCCAGCAGCTCTCAAAGGTCGAAAGACAGTAACTCAGCTTTCTTT. Its translation: CASSSQRSKDSNSAFF. This chain connects TRBV7-2 to TRBJ1-1; D is perhaps TRBD1 (5 bases). This CDR3 is built from 16 residues. The V and J ends lost 4 bases and 10 bases respectively, with 25 bases between them. Per germline, CDR1 SGHTA and CDR2 FQGNSA.